The entry that follows covers one TCR beta chain sequence. Measured with immunoSEQ multiplex PCR; TCRdb has only the in-frame clones, and not every one. The data show about 100,000 clones, roughly nine tenths seen once. This specimen comes from a study of PD-L1 blockade in urothelial cancer. Overall study context: Patients with male sex and bladder-origin urothelial cancer accounted for about 85% of the roughly 30 enrolled. Patients' prior chemotherapy regimens numbered 0 to 3. The analyses of blood took place 3 weeks (second dose) and 6 weeks after treatment start.

Unmatched junction bases numbered 2, after V lost 1 base and J lost 0 bases. CDR1 is SQVTM, CDR2 ANQGSEA, per germline. This CDR3 is built from 14 residues. Sample: PBMCs, taken around atezolizumab (anti-PD-L1) treatment. The chain carries TRBV29-1 and TRBJ2-7, with 8 positions matching TRBD1. This sequence was found in a woman older than 75 with urothelial cancer. CDR3 nucleotides: TGCAGCGTTGAAGGGACAGGGAGCTCCTACGAGCAGTACTTC. It specifies CSVEGTGSSYEQYF.